Listed here is a single TCR beta chain. The data originate from a study of blood T cell repertoires in COVID-19. At the level of the study: Sites across the United States, Italy and Spain contributed samples from acute and convalescent COVID-19. Sample material is recorded as cDNA or gDNA derived from T cells, B-cell-depleted T cells, or PBMCs.

Germline V gives CDR1 MDHEN, CDR2 SYDVKM. This CDR3 is 16 amino acids long. V lost 4 bases and J lost 7; bases outside the gene matches: 10. Authors' analysis steps: Reference gene primer amplification yielded estimated nucleated cell counts. Using immunoSEQ multiplex PCR, the repertoire was profiled, and TCRdb retains in-frame clones only, with some absent. The V and J calls and clone size are taken from that table; D and trimming were inferred from the DNA. The sample yields 30,000 to 40,000 clones, roughly 80% seen once. Sample: peripheral blood. This clonotype was obtained from a man aged 50-59 years with acute or convalescent COVID-19. The rearrangement joins TRBV28 to TRBJ2-1; 10 bases are shared with TRBD2. The CDR3 reads CASSSLLAGVRNEQFF. The CDR3 coding sequence is TGTGCCAGCAGTTCCCTCCTAGCGGGAGTTCGAAATGAGCAGTTCTTC.